Below, 20 T cell receptor beta chains from the same sample are listed, as sequenced in a study of CD8 T cells in ankylosing spondylitis. Study-level points and caveats: Roughly eight highly homologous variants made up a TCR beta motif that seemed to typify ankylosing spondylitis blood.

TCRdb ran MiXCR on the 5' RACE reads and lists one entry per CDR3 protein. The table has 670,000 or so distinct CDR3 sequences, roughly 19% seen once. Their antigen targets remain unknown. Source material: blood, either unsorted or a sorted T cell fraction (not recorded which). These receptors originate from a male donor with ankylosing spondylitis.

On this clonotype itself: A much larger clone lies a single base off, so this may be a read error. The gene calls are TRBV12-3 or TRBV12-4 and TRBJ2-5; D unclear. V shed 5 bases and J shed 3 bases, with 4 bases lying between them. CDR3 length: 11 amino acids. This chain's CDR3 is CASSIEETQYF. The CDR3 DNA reads as TGTGCCAGCAGTATTGAAGAGACCCAGTACTTC.

The V call is TRBV19, the J call TRBJ2-3; 12 positions match TRBD2. The CDR3 has 15 amino acids. CDR1 is LNHDA, CDR2 SQIVND, per germline (reference sequence). V was clipped by 7 bases and J by 9 bases; unmatched bases: 11. DNA of the CDR3: TGTGCCAGTACCACTGTGACTAGCGGGGGACCCACGCAGTATTTT. Protein: CASTTVTSGGPTQYF.

The rearrangement joins TRBV7-9 to TRBJ2-1, with D possibly matching TRBD1 (6 bases). Trimming cost V 4 bases and J 7 bases, with 20 bases left between them. The CDR3 has 16 amino acids. Germline V gives CDR1 SEHNR, CDR2 FQNEAQ (reference sequence). As DNA, the CDR3 is TGTGCCAGCAGCTCAGCTGGCCCGACAGGTAGGAATGAGCAGTTCTTC. Protein product: CASSSAGPTGRNEQFF.

This clonotype was seen a handful of times. The chain employs TRBV27 and TRBJ1-2; unclear D gene. Trimming took 1 base from V and 5 from J, leaving 11 bases between them. This CDR3 is 14 amino acids long. Germline assignment: CDR1 MNHEY and CDR2 SMNVEV (reference sequence). The DNA for the CDR3 is TGTGCCAGCAGTTTATTGCCAGGAACTTATGGCTACACCTTC. As protein: CASSLLPGTYGYTF.

This clonotype was found a few times. This chain uses TRBV12-3 or TRBV12-4 with TRBJ2-7; weak D call: TRBD1 (6 bases). This CDR3 spans 14 amino acids. The germline V and J ends were trimmed by 6 bases and 2 bases, with 14 bases remaining between them. DNA of the CDR3: TGTGCCAGCAGCCCAGGGGCGAGGACCTACGAGCAGTACTTC. This codes for CASSPGARTYEQYF.

This clonotype appeared a few times. The V and J genes are TRBV4-1 and TRBJ1-1; 7 bases fit TRBD1. The J segment lost 4 bases and the V segment lost 1 base, leaving 6 bases of the junction unmatched. Germline loops: CDR1 MGHRA, CDR2 YSYEKL. The CDR3 totals 15 residues. The CDR3 here is CASSQALAGGTEAFF. CDR3 coding DNA: TGCGCCAGCAGCCAAGCATTGGCAGGGGGCACTGAAGCTTTCTTT.

V gene TRBV20-1 combines with J gene TRBJ2-1; TRBD2 matches 9 bases. The CDR3 is made up of 14 amino acids. V trimming: 5 bases; J trimming: 8 bases; junction bases outside the gene matches: 10. Germline V gene data show CDR1 as DFQATT and CDR2 as SNEGSKA (reference sequence). The CDR3, as DNA: TGCAGTGCTTCAATAGCGGGAGCTGACGATGAGCAGTTCTTC. Residues: CSASIAGADDEQFF.

Worth noting for this clonotype: Lacking the conserved final phenylalanine or tryptophan, this CDR3 likely reflects a read error. The CDR3 loop is CATSRDRGHLTGELFI. The CDR3 DNA sequence: TGTGCCACCAGCAGAGATCGGGGACACCTCACCGGGGAGCTGTTTATT. This chain links TRBV15 with TRBJ2-2; the D gene is possibly TRBD1 (6 bases). The CDR3 covers 16 residues. V lost 0 bases, J lost 4 bases, and 12 bases lay in between. The germline V gene encodes CDR1 LNHNV and CDR2 YYDKDF (reference sequence).

In this sample, this clonotype turned up many times. This chain connects TRBV10-2 to TRBJ1-5, with no clear D. This CDR3 region has 13 residues. The germline V gene has CDR1 WSHSY and CDR2 SAAADI. Trimming left V 6 bases short and J 6 bases short, with 12 bases between. The DNA for the CDR3 is TGCGCCAGCAGGGAAGGGATGGGTCAGCCCCAGCATTTT. Translation gives CASREGMGQPQHF.

The chain carries TRBV27 and TRBJ2-5; 11 bases match TRBD2. The germline gives CDR1 MNHEY, CDR2 SMNVEV (reference sequence). The V segment lost 5 bases and the J segment 3 bases; nucleotides outside the gene matches: 5. This CDR3 is built from 15 residues. CDR3 in DNA: TGTGCCAGCAGTGGGCCGGGACTAGCGGAAGAGACCCAGTACTTC. As protein: CASSGPGLAEETQYF.

This clonotype has ten or more counts. This chain connects TRBV12-3 or TRBV12-4 to TRBJ2-3, with D maybe TRBD2 (5 bases). The CDR3 is made up of 15 amino acids. Trimming took 5 bases from V and 6 from J, leaving 18 bases between them. The CDR3 sequence: CASSAAGAVRDTQYF. The CDR3 nucleotides are TGTGCCAGCAGTGCCGCGGGTGCGGTAAGGGATACGCAGTATTTT.

The table lists this clonotype with a few counts. CDR3 protein: CSGGGTDTQYF. The CDR3 DNA reads TGCAGTGGGGGGGGCACAGATACGCAGTATTTT. V and J are TRBV29-1 and TRBJ2-3, with TRBD2 identical over 7 bases. The CDR3 loop spans 11 amino acids. Germline CDR1 reads SQVTM; CDR2 reads ANQGSEA.

V usage is TRBV5-1 and J usage is TRBJ2-1, with 11 bases identical to TRBD2. The CDR3 totals 16 residues. In germline, CDR1 is SGHRS, CDR2 YFSETQ. Losses at the gene ends were 5 bases for V and 3 bases for J; bases not matched to a gene: 7. CDR3 in DNA: TGCGCCAGCAGGTTCGCCGGGACTAGCGGCTACAATGAGCAGTTCTTC. This sequence encodes CASRFAGTSGYNEQFF.

The rearrangement joins TRBV10-3 to TRBJ2-7; the match to TRBD2 covers 13 bases. J gave up 0 bases and V 2 bases, and 10 bases lay outside the gene matches. Germline loops: CDR1 ENHRY, CDR2 SYGVKD. There are 19 residues in the CDR3. The CDR3 DNA sequence: TGTGCCATCAGTGAGGGGGGACTAGCGGGACCGTTAAGCTCCTACGAGCAGTACTTC. Residues: CAISEGGLAGPLSSYEQYF.

The chain recombines TRBV20-1 with TRBJ2-7; possible D gene TRBD2, 5 bases. Trimming removed 3 bases at V and 0 bases at J, with 18 bases between. Germline CDR1 and CDR2: DFQATT and SNEGSKA (reference sequence). The CDR3 runs 16 residues. This chain's CDR3 is CSARDGQRPSSYEQYF. CDR3 nucleotide sequence: TGCAGTGCTAGGGATGGGCAGCGGCCAAGCTCCTACGAGCAGTACTTC.

This clonotype was seen more than once but under ten times. The V gene is TRBV9, the J gene TRBJ2-1; TRBD2 matches at 16 bases. CDR3 length equals 15 residues. The V gene end was trimmed by 4 bases and the J gene end by 10 bases; junction bases not matched to a gene: 5. Germline V gene sequence: CDR1 SGDLS, CDR2 YYNGEE. DNA for the CDR3: TGTGCCAGCAGCCCAAAGGGACTAGCGGGAGGGGAGCAGTTCTTC. Its translation is CASSPKGLAGGEQFF.

This clonotype came up many times. The V call is TRBV15, the J call TRBJ2-1; TRBD2 might be the D (7 bases). Trimming removed 0 bases at V and 4 bases at J, with 13 bases between. The germline V gene encodes CDR1 LNHNV and CDR2 YYDKDF (reference sequence). The CDR3 spans 16 residues. The CDR3 reads CATSRDGRGAYNEQFF. The CDR3 DNA follows: TGTGCCACCAGCAGAGATGGGAGGGGGGCTTACAATGAGCAGTTCTTC.

This clonotype was detected many times. The rearrangement joins TRBV12-3 or TRBV12-4 to TRBJ2-1; D remains ambiguous. Trimming cost V 5 bases and J 7 bases, with 3 bases left between them. The CDR3 contains 10 residues. This CDR3 reads CASSINEQFF. The CDR3 bases are TGTGCCAGCAGTATAAATGAGCAGTTCTTC.

This clonotype was detected only a few times. The V call is TRBV6-1, the J call TRBJ2-3, with D possibly TRBD2 on 5 matching bases. V lost 11 bases and J lost 2, with 17 bases in between. This CDR3 comprises 14 residues. Germline CDR1 reads MNHNS; CDR2 reads SASEGT. In nucleotides, the CDR3 is TGTGCCTCTGCTCAGAGGGCCACCACAGATACGCAGTATTTT. Amino acid sequence: CASAQRATTDTQYF.

This clonotype was seen more than once but under ten times. The chain has TRBV28 and TRBJ2-3, with a tentative D call TRBD2 (5 bases). In germline, CDR1 is MDHEN, CDR2 SYDVKM. The CDR3 loop spans 16 amino acids. V was clipped by 6 bases and J by 3 bases, with 19 bases between them. CDR3 sequence: CASSPTRRGKTDTQYF. The CDR3 coding sequence is TGTGCCAGCAGCCCGACCCGCCGGGGAAAAACAGATACGCAGTATTTT.